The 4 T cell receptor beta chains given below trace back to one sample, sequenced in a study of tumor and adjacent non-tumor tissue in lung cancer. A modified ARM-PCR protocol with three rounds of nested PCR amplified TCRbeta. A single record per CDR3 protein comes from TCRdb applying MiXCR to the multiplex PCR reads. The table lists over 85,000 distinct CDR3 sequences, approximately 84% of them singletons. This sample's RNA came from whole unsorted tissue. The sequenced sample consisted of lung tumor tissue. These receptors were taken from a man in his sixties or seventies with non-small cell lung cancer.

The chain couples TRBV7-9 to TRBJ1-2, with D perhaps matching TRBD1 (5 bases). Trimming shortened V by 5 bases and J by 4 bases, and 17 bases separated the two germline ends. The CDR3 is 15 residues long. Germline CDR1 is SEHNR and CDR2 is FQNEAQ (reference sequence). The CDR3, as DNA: TGTGCCAGCAGCGTCAAACAAGGGGATATCTATGGCTACACCTTC. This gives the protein CASSVKQGDIYGYTF.

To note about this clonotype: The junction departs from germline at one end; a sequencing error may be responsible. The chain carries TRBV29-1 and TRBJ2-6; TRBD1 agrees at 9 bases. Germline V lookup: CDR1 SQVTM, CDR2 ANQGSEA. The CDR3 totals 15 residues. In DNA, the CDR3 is TGCATCGTTGACACAGGGGGCACTGGGGCCAACGTCCTAACTTTC. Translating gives CIVDTGGTGANVLTF.

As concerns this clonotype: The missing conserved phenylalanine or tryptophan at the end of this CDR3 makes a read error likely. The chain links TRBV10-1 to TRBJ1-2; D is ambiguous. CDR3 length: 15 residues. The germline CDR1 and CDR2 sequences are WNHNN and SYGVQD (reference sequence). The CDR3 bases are TGTGCCAGCAGTGAGTCGACGGGCCAACCCTATGGCTACACCTTA. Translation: CASSESTGQPYGYTL.

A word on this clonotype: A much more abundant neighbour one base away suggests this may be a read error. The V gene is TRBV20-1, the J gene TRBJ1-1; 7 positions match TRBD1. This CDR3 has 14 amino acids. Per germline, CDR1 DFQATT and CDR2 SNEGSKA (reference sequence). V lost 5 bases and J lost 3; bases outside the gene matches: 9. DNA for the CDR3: TGCAGTGCTGAACCGGACAGGTTGGACACTGAAGCTTTCTTT. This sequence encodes CSAEPDRLDTEAFF.